This T cell receptor (beta chain) was observed in a study of blood T cells in healthy people across ages (dated by TCRdb to the mid-2010s). Looking at the study overall: In model experiments, roughly one uniquely barcoded TCR beta cDNA molecule per two T cells was captured by template switching. Age-related changes in TCR beta repertoire diversity were measured in the study by deep sequencing normalized with unique cDNA molecular identifiers. Donors were grouped into four age groups: young (average 16 years), middle-aged (39), aged (roughly 67) and long-lived (approximately 82). To avoid experimental bias, donors of different ages were distributed randomly across sequencing lanes. Two additional independent replicas of 1 million unique cDNA reads from the same blood draw were analyzed for two donors (one aged 18 to 29 and one aged 80 or older). Broader findings and caveats from the paper: A strong correlation was found between observed TCR beta diversity and the percentage of naive T cells measured by flow cytometry. As age increased, observed TCR beta diversity per million T cells dropped in a roughly linear way, and a significant reduction was already evident by age 40. The CMV infection status of donors was not known, potentially confounding age-related changes in expanded clonotypes. Since profiling was done on bulk unsorted PBMCs, naive and antigen-experienced compartments could not be conclusively compared. Compared with the aged group, the long-lived group had more naive CD4+ T cells, fewer expanded clones and increased TCR diversity, a pattern suggesting age selection. Estimates of total diversity based on one million sequenced T cells were considered lower bounds and underestimates.

This clonotype was detected only a few times. Its target antigen remains unknown. No base quality values were provided; no much bigger clone lies one nucleotide off. Systemically healthy Caucasian individuals from Russia, some 38 in total and aged roughly 6 to 90 years, were included as donors. Each donor gave ten milliliters of peripheral blood, drawn into EDTA-treated Vacutainer tubes. Ficoll-Paque density-gradient centrifugation was used to isolate PBMCs, with at least 7 million obtained per sample. Trizol reagent was used to extract total RNA from PBMCs, with at least 6 micrograms per sample. The percentages of naive CD45RAhigh/CD27high T cells were determined by flow cytometry on a PBMC aliquot from every donor. Library generation was performed with 5' RACE. Sequencing took place on an Illumina HiSeq 2500. A second roughly 6 to 11 cycle PCR used a sample-barcoded 5' primer and a J-beta primer mix. A template-switch 5' adaptor carrying 12 random nucleotides introduced a unique molecular identifier onto each TCR beta cDNA molecule. At least 2.5 million CDR3-containing paired-end reads were obtained from each sample. First-strand cDNA was synthesized from all RNA with the Mint cDNA synthesis kit, primed by a TRBC-specific oligonucleotide. All cDNA was treated with uracil-DNA glycosylase and then went through a first 18-cycle PCR with the universal primers M1SS and BC2_uni_R. The study's processing was this. For normalization, 1 million high-quality reads were randomly selected from each sample, with every read carrying a distinct molecular identifier. Reads sharing molecular identifiers were discarded rather than binned into consensus sequences. MiTCR, set to a Q25 quality threshold and the strictest error-elimination algorithm, was used for CDR3 identification, clonotype clustering and error correction. A nonparametric unseen species model with Euler transformation was used to estimate lower-bound total TCR beta diversity. TCRdb reran the public reads through fastp at Q25 and MiXCR, keeping productive beta chains. Each CDR3 protein gets just one entry, which takes the most common genes and DNA from the rows behind it. The V and J calls here are based on TCRdb, not the publication. This sample has over 1,300,000 distinct CDR3 sequences in its table, and around 55% of those were observed once. Of the sample, over 5% falls within the top ten clones.

CDR1 and CDR2, looked up from the germline V gene, are MNHEY and SVGAGI. Including the terminal cysteine and phenylalanine, the CDR3 comprises 13 residues. Only the CDR3 DNA is retained, 39 bases long and in frame from the first base. Specimen: blood. The rearranged segments are TRBV6-5 and TRBJ2-5; the D gene is perhaps TRBD1 or TRBD2, each of them matching over 5 bases. The J call is uncertain, as TRBJ2-7 better fits the DNA end. The source of this sequence is a man younger than 35 in good health. Read as DNA, the sequence is TGTGCCAGCAGCCGTCGAGGGGAATACGAGCAGTACTTC. Translated, it gives CASSRRGEYEQYF.